The present entry profiles one T cell receptor beta chain with its context. Individuals drawn from around 25 US areas were about 18 to 100 years old. A COVID-19 case was met by exposed participants within 2 weeks before study entry. The source of the sample is a study of blood T cell repertoires in COVID-19. Per the original data handling: Researchers report that nucleated cell counts were estimated from reference gene primer amplification. Repertoires were generated with immunoSEQ multiplex PCR, while TCRdb's copy carries only in-frame clones and drops some. The DNA gave D and trimming, while V, J and clone size come from that table. The sample carries about 140,000 clones, about 80% recorded once. There are 15 residues in the CDR3. The V gene's germline CDR1 is MNHEY and CDR2 SVGAGI. The V gene end was trimmed by 2 bases and the J gene end by 5 bases; junction bases not matched to a gene: 5.

This sequence joins TRBV6-5 and TRBJ2-5; TRBD2 matches 10 bases. The sequencing input was PBMCs or T cells enriched from blood (not recorded which). The sequence was collected from a young woman who had been exposed to COVID-19. CDR3 protein: CASSYSGRAVETQYF. The CDR3 nucleotides read TGTGCCAGCAGTTACAGCGGGAGGGCCGTGGAGACCCAGTACTTC.